This T cell receptor beta chain was retrieved from a study of CD8 T cells in Susac syndrome. Random hexamers were used to reverse transcribe roughly 0.45 to 1 ug of RNA. TCRdb re-called the immunoSEQ multiplex PCR reads with MiXCR, one entry per CDR3 protein. Among fewer than 350,000 distinct CDR3 sequences, approximately 90% were seen once, and the ten largest hold approximately 0.2%. CDR1 is GTSNPN and CDR2 is SVGIG in the germline V gene (reference sequence). Trimming left V 3 bases short and J 3 bases short, with 14 bases between. The CDR3 sequence is 14 residues long. The specimen sequenced was CD8+ T cells from PBMCs. This TCR came from a human donor with multiple sclerosis. The chain links TRBV30 to TRBJ1-1; no reliable D call. CDR3 sequence reads: CAWRPPQGYTEAFF. The CDR3 DNA reads TGTGCCTGGAGACCCCCACAAGGGTACACTGAAGCTTTCTTT.